This is a list of T cell receptor delta chains from one sample in a study of Vδ1+ human thymocytes. TCRdb reprocessed the multiplex PCR reads using CATT. The data contain around 76,000 delta-chain clones, about 38% of them singletons. Sequencing was performed on Vdelta1+ gamma-delta thymocytes from the thymus. Receptors originate from a boy in the first two years of life who had congenital heart surgery. Each CDR3 is given without its conserved first and last residue.

v_gene | CDR3aa
TRDV1 | ALGVRLPLPPGDPTLTSEDKLI
TRDV1 | ALGELSSAKLI
TRDV1 | ALGEPGFSYWGIPGGKLI
TRDV1 | ALGELSPYWGILTTDKLI
TRDV2 | AADLDTDKLI
TRDV1 | ALGDAFLPLGDCRYTDKLI
TRDV1 | ALGELGEPSYERTGAQTDKLI
TRDV1 | ALGEQPLLGDTDKLI
TRDV1 | ALGEPLDGDQLI
TRDV1 | ARARGWGKLTDKLI
TRDV1 | ALGAHTFISYSAGLPDKLI
TRDV1 | ALGELFLGDIQVTAQLF
TRDV1 | ALGDPGTGGYDGTDKLI
TRDV1 | ALGGYTTWGSPYTDKLI
TRDV2 | ACDLLLGDTRYTDKLI
TRDV1 | ALGEQPAFPPILRDKLI
TRDV1 | ALGASPGWRGGKYTDKLI
TRDV1 | ALGETSYPLYVVLGDTLYTDKLI
TRDV1 | ALGVLRSVLRSDKLI
TRDV1 | ALGIPLGGALLMTDKLI
TRDV1 | ALGELAAPYWGEGKLI
TRDV1 | ALGEWEDGCNKLI
TRDV1 | ALGEPAPGIRALRSTDKLI
TRDV1 | ALGELGSAFYWRITGDTDKLI
TRDV1 | ALGGLRERQKYTDKLI
TRDV1 | ALLGDTGKLI
TRDV1 | ALGELSYCTGGDPYTDKLI
TRDV1 | ALGPVLGIWAYTDKLI
TRDV2 | ATSHWGIDRIRTDKLI
TRDV1 | ALGVKTWGSSLYTDKLI
TRDV1 | ALGEVVSFLRQLGDTGAKLI
TRDV1 | ALGVPPLPTGKLI
TRDV1 | ALGELSGPRTDKLI
TRDV1 | ALGERPRAIHFEADKLI
TRDV1 | ALGELTGPFLLGDTSPKLI
TRDV1 | ALGVPSPPSGDKGTDKLI
TRDV1 | ALGRGNPDYWGNTLTDKLI
TRDV1 | ALGEPPAPFPVTGTQRLI
TRDV1 | ALGTRFLPLSTGLYTDKLI
TRDV1 | ALGEPTYTGGCLDTDKLI
TRDV1 | ALGDSPSYPTGGRTDKLI
TRDV1 | ALGALCPPTLGDHGVPDKLI